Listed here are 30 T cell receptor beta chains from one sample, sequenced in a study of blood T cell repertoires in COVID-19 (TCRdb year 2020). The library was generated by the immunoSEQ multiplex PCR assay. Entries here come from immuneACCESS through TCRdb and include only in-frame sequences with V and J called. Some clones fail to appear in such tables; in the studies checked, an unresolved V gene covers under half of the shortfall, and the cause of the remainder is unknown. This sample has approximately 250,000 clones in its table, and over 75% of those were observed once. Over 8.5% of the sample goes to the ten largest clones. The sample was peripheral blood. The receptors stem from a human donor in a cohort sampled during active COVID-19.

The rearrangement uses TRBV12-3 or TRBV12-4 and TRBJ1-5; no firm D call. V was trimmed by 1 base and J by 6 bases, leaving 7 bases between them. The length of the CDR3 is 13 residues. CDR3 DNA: TGTGCCAGCAGTTTAGTGGCAGGTCAGCCCCAGCATTTT. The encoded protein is CASSLVAGQPQHF.

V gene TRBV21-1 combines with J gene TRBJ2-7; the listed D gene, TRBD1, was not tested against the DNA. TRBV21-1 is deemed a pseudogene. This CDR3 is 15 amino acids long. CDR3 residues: CASSKEGQGDDEQYF. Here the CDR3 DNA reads TGTGCCAGCAGCAAAGAGGGACAGGGAGACGACGAGCAGTACTTC.

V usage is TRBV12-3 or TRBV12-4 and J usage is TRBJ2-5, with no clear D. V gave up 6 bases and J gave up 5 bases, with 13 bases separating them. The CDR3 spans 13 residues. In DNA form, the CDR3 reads TGTGCCAGCAGCCTGAACAGTGGTGAGACCCAGTACTTC. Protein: CASSLNSGETQYF.

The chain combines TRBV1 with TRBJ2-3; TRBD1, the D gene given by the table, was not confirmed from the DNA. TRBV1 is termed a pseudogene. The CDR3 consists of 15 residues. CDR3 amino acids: CTSSQGPSYTDTQYF. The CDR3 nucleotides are TGCACCAGCAGCCAAGGCCCCAGTTACACAGATACGCAGTATTTT.

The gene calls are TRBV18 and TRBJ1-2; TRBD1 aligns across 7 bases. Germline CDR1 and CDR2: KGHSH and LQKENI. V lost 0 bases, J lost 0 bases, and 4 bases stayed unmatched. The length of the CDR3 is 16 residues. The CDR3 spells CASSPPRDSTNYGYTF. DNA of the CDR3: TGTGCCAGCTCACCACCCAGGGACAGCACTAACTATGGCTACACCTTC.

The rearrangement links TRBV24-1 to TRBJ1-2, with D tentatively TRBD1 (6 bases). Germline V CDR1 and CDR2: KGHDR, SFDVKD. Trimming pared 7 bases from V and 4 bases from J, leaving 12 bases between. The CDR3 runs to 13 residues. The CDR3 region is CATSPGQSYGYTF. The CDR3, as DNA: TGTGCCACCAGCCCTGGACAGAGCTATGGCTACACCTTC.

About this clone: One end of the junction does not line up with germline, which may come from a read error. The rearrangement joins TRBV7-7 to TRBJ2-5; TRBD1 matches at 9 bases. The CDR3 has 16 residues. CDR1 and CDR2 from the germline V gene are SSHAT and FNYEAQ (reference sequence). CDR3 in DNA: TGTGCTAGCAGCTTAGACCCGGGACAGGGACAAGAGACCCAGTACTTC. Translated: CASSLDPGQGQETQYF.

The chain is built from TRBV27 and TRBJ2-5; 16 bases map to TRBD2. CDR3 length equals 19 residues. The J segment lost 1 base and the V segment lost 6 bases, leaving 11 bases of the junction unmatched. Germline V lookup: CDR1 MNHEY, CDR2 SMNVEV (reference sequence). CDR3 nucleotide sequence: TGTGCCAGCAGGTCAGCGGGACTAGCGGGAGGGGGCTTCCAAGAGACCCAGTACTTC. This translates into CASRSAGLAGGGFQETQYF.

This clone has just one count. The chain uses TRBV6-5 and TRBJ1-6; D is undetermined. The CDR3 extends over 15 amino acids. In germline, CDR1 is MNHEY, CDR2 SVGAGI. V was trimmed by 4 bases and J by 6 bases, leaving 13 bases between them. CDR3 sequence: CASSSNRRSNSPLHF. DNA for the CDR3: TGTGCCAGCAGTTCCAATAGACGGAGTAATTCACCCCTCCACTTT.

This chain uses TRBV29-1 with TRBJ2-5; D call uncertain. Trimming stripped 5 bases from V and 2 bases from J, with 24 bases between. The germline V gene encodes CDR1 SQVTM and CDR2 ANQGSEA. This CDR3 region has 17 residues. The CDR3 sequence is CSVLNNPGWVEQETQYF. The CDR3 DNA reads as TGCAGCGTTTTAAATAACCCAGGCTGGGTAGAGCAAGAGACCCAGTACTTC.

CDR3 DNA sequence: TGTGCCAGTAGTATAGCCAGGGGGCGGGCCGGGGAGCTGTTTTTT. Amino acids: CASSIARGRAGELFF. This sequence joins TRBV19 and TRBJ2-2; the match to TRBD1 covers 8 bases. Germline V gene sequence: CDR1 LNHDA, CDR2 SQIVND (reference sequence). This CDR3 is built from 15 residues. The V segment lost 1 base and the J segment 6 bases; nucleotides outside the gene matches: 4.

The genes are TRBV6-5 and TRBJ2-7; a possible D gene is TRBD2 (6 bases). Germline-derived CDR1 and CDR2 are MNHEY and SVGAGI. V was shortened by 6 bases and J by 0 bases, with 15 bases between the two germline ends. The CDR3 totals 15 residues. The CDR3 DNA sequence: TGTGCCAGCAGCTCTCTTAGCGGACCCTCCTACGAGCAGTACTTC. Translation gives CASSSLSGPSYEQYF.

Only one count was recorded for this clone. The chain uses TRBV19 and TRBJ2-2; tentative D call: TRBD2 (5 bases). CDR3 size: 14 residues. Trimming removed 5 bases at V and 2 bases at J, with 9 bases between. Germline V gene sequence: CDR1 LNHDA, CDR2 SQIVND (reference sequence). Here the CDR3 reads CASSERINTGELFF. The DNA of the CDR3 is TGTGCCAGTAGTGAGCGGATAAACACCGGGGAGCTGTTTTTT.

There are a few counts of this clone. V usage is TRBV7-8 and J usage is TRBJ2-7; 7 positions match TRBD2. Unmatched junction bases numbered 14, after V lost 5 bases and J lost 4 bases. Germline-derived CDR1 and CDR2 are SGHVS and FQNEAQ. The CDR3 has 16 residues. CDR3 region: CASSPPSGEGRYEQYF. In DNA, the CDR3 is TGTGCCAGCAGCCCCCCTTCGGGGGAGGGCCGTTACGAGCAGTACTTC.

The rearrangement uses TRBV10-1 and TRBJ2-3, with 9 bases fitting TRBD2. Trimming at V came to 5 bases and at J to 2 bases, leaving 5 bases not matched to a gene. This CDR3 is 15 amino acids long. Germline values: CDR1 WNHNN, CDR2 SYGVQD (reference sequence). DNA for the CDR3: TGCGCCAGCAGTACGACTAGCGGTTACACAGATACGCAGTATTTT. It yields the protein CASSTTSGYTDTQYF.

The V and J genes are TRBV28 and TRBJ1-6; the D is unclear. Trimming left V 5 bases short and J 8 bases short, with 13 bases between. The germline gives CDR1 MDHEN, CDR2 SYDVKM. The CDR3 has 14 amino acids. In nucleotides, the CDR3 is TGTGCCAGCAGTCGGAAGATTCGGGATTCACCCCTCCACTTT. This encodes CASSRKIRDSPLHF. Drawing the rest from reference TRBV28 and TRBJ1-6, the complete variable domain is DVKVTQSSRYLVKRTGEKVFLECVQDMDHENMFWYRQDPGLGLRLIYFSYDVKMKEKGDIPEGYSVSREKKERFSLILESASTNQTSMYLCASSRKIRDSPLHFGNGTRLTVT.

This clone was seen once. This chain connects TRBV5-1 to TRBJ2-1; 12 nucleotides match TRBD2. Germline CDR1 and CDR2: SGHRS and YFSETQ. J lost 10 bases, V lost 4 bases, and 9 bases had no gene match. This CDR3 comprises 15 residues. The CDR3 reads CASSPTSGSVNEQFF. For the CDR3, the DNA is TGCGCCAGCAGCCCGACTAGCGGGAGTGTAAACGAGCAGTTCTTC.

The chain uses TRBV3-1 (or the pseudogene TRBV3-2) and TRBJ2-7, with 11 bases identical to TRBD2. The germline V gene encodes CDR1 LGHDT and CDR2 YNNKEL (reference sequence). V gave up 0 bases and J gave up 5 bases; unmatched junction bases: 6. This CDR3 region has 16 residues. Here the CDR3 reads CASSQDLAGGSNEQYF. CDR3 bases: TGTGCCAGCAGCCAAGATCTAGCGGGAGGCTCTAACGAGCAGTACTTC.

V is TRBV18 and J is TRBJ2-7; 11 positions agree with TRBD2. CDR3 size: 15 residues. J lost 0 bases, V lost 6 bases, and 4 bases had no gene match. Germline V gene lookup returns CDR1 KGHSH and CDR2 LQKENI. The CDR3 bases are TGTGCCAGCTCGCTTACTAGCGGGGGCTCCTACGAGCAGTACTTC. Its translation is CASSLTSGGSYEQYF.

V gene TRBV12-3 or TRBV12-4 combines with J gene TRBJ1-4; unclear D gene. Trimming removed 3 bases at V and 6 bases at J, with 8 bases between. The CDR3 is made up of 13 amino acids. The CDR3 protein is CASSFYTDEKLFF. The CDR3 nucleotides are TGTGCCAGCAGTTTCTACACAGATGAAAAACTGTTTTTT.

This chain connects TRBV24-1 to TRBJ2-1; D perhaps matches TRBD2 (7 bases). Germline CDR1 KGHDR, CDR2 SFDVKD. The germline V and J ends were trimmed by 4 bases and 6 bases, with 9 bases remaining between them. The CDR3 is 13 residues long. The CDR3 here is CATSEAGANEQFF. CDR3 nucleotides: TGTGCCACCAGTGAGGCGGGGGCCAATGAGCAGTTCTTC.

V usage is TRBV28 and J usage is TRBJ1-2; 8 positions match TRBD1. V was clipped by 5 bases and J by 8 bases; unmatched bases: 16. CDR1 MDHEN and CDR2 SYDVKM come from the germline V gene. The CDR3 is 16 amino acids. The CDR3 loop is CASSIPGTGIQGGYTF. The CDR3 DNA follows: TGTGCCAGCAGTATACCCGGGACAGGTATTCAGGGCGGCTACACCTTC.

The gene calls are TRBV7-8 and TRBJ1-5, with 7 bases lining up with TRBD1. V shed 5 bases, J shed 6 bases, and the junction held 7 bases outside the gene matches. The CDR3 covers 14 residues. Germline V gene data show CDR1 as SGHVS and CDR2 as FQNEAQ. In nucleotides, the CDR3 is TGTGCCAGCAGCCCTAGACAGGGCAGTCAGCCCCAGCATTTT. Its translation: CASSPRQGSQPQHF.

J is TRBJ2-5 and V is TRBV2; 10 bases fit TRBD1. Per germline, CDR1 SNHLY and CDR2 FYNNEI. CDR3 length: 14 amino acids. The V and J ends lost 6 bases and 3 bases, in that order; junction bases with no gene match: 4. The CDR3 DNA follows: TGTGCCAGCAGCGAGACAGGGGGCAAAGAGACCCAGTACTTC. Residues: CASSETGGKETQYF.

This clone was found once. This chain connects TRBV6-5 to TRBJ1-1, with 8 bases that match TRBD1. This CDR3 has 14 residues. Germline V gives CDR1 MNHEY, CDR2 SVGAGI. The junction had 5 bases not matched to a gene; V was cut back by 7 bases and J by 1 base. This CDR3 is CASTDRGQNTEAFF. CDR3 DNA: TGTGCCAGCACAGACAGGGGTCAGAACACTGAAGCTTTCTTT.

CDR3 loop: CASSPRTASNEKLFF. The CDR3 DNA reads as TGTGCCAGCAGTCCCCGGACAGCCTCTAATGAAAAACTGTTTTTT. The V call is TRBV7-9, the J call TRBJ1-4; D perhaps matches TRBD1 (6 bases). Trimming left V 6 bases short and J 3 bases short, with 14 bases between. Germline assignment: CDR1 SEHNR and CDR2 FQNEAQ (reference sequence). This CDR3 comprises 15 residues.

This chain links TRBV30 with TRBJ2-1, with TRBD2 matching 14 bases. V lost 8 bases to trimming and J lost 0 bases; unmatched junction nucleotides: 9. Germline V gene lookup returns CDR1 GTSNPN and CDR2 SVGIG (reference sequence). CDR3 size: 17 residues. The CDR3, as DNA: TGTGCCGGCCCAAACGGGACTAGCGGGAGCTCCTACAATGAGCAGTTCTTC. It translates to CAGPNGTSGSSYNEQFF.

The CDR3 bases are TGTGCCAGCAGCACCAGTTCAGGGGGCACTGAAGCTTTCTTT. Amino acids: CASSTSSGGTEAFF. The rearrangement uses TRBV7-6 and TRBJ1-1; 7 positions agree with TRBD1. Trimming took 5 bases from V and 4 from J; bases not matched to a gene: 7. The CDR3 is 14 amino acids. Germline CDR1 SGHVS, CDR2 FNYEAQ.

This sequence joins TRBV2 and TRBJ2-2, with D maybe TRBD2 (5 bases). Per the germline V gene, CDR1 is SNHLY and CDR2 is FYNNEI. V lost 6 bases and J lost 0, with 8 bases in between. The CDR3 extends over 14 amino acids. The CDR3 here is CASREVSNTGELFF. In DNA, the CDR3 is TGTGCCAGCAGGGAGGTTTCGAACACCGGGGAGCTGTTTTTT.

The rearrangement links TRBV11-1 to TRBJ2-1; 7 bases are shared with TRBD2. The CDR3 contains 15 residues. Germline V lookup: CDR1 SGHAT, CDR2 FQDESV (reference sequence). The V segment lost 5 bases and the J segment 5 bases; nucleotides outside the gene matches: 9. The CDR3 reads CASSALRGDHNEQFF. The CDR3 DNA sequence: TGTGCCAGCAGCGCCCTTCGGGGGGACCACAATGAGCAGTTCTTC.